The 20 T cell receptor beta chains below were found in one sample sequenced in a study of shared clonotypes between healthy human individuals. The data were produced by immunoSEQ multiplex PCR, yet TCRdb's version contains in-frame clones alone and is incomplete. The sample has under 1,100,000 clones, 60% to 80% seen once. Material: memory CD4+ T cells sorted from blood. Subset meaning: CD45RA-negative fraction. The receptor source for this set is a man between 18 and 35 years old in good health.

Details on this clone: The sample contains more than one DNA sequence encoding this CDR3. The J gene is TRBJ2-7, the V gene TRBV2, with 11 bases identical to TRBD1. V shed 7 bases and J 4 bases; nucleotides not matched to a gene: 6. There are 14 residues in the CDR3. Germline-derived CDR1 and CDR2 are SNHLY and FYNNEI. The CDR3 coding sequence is TGTGCCAGCACCCGGGACAGGGGGGATTACGAGCAGTACTTC. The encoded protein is CASTRDRGDYEQYF.

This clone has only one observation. This CDR3 reads CASSLGQGQIYEQYF. The DNA for the CDR3 is TGTGCCAGCAGCTTAGGGCAGGGACAGATCTACGAGCAGTACTTC. The chain links TRBV11-1 to TRBJ2-7; 7 bases align to TRBD1. V was pared by 1 base and J by 3 bases, with 6 bases of the junction left unmatched. Germline CDR1 reads SGHAT; CDR2 reads FQDESV (reference sequence). The CDR3 is 15 amino acids. Using reference TRBV11-1 and TRBJ2-7 for the parts outside the CDR3, the full variable domain is EAEVAQSPRYKITEKSQAVAFWCDPISGHATLYWYRQILGQGPELLVQFQDESVVDDSQLPKDRFSAERLKGVDSTLKIQPAELGDSAMYLCASSLGQGQIYEQYFGPGTRLTVT.

CDR3 residues: CASSMMDRAATEAFF. In nucleotides, the CDR3 is TGTGCCAGCAGTATGATGGACAGGGCGGCCACTGAAGCTTTCTTT. The chain couples TRBV6-1 to TRBJ1-1; 8 bases are a match to TRBD1. V gave up 5 bases and J gave up 4 bases; unmatched junction bases: 9. CDR1 is MNHNS and CDR2 is SASEGT in the germline V gene. The CDR3 covers 15 residues.

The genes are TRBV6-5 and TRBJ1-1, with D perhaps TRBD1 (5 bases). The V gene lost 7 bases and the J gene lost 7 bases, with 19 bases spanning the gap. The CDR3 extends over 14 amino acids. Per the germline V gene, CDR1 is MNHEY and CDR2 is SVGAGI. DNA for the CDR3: TGTGCCAGCATCAATGGGGGGGTAGGCTTTGAAGCTTTCTTT. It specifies CASINGGVGFEAFF.

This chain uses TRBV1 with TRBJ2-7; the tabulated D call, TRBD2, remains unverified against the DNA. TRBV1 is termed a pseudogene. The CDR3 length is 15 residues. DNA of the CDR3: TGCACCAGCGAAAATGGGGGAGGGCCGAGGTACGAGCAGTACTTC. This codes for CTSENGGGPRYEQYF.

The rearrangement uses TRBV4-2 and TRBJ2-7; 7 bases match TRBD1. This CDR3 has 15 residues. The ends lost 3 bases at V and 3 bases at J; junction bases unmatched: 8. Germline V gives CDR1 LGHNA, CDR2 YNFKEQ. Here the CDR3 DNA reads TGTGCCAGCAGCCAGGAACAGGGACAGATCTACGAGCAGTACTTC. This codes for CASSQEQGQIYEQYF.

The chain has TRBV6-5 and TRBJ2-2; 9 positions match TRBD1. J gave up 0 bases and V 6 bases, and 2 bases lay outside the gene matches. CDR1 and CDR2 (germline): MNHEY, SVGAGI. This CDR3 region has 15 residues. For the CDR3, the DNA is TGTGCCAGCAGAACAGGGGGCCCGAACACCGGGGAGCTGTTTTTT. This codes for CASRTGGPNTGELFF.

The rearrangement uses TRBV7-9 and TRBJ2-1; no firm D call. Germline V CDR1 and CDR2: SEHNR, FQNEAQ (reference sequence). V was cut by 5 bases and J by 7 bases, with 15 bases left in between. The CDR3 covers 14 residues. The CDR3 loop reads CASSRLSWTNEQFF. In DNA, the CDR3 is TGTGCCAGCAGCCGTTTATCTTGGACGAATGAGCAGTTCTTC.

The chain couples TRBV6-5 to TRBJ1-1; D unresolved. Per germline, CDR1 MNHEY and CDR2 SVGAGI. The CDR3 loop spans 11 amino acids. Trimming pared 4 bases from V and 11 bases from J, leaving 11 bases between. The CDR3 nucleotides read TGTGCCAGCAGTTCGTCGGGTCTGGCTTTCTTT. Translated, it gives CASSSSGLAFF.

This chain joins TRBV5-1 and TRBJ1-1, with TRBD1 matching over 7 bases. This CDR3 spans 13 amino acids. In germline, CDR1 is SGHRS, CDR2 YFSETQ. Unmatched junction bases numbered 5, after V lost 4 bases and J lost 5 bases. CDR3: CASSATGETEAFF. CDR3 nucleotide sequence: TGCGCCAGCAGCGCTACAGGGGAAACTGAAGCTTTCTTT.

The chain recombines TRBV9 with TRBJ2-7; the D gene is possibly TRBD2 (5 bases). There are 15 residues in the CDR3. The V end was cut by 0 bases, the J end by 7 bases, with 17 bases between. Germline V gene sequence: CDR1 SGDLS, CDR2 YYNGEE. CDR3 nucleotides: TGTGCCAGCAGCGTAGGTGGTGGACTCATGTGGGAGCAGTACTTC. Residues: CASSVGGGLMWEQYF.

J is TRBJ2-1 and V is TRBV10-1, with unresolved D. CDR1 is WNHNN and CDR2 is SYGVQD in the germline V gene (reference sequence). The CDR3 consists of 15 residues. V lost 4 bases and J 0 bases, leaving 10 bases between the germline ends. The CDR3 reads CASSVGSSSYNEQFF. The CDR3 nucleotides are TGCGCCAGCAGTGTAGGATCAAGCTCCTACAATGAGCAGTTCTTC.

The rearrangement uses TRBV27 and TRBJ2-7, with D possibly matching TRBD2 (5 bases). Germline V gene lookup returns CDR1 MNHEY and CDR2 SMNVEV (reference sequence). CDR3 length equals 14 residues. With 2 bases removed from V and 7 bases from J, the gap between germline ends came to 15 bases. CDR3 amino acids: CASSLGHLRGEQYF. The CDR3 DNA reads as TGTGCCAGCAGTTTAGGGCACCTACGGGGTGAGCAGTACTTC.

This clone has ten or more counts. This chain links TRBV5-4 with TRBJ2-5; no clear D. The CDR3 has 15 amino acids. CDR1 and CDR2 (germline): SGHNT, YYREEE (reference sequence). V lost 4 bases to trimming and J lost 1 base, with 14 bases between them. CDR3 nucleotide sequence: TGTGCCAGCAGCGATCCCCGCGGATCCCAAGAGACCCAGTACTTC. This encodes CASSDPRGSQETQYF.

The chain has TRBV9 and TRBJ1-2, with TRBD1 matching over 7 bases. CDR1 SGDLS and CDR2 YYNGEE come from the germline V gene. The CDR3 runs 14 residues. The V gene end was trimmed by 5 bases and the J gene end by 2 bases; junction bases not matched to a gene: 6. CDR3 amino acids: CASSTTTGNYGYTF. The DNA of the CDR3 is TGTGCCAGCAGTACTACGACAGGGAACTATGGCTACACCTTC. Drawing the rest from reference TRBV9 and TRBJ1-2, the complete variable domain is DSGVTQTPKHLITATGQRVTLRCSPRSGDLSVYWYQQSLDQGLQFLIQYYNGEERAKGNILERFSAQQFPDLHSELNLSSLELGDSALYFCASSTTTGNYGYTFGSGTRLTVV.

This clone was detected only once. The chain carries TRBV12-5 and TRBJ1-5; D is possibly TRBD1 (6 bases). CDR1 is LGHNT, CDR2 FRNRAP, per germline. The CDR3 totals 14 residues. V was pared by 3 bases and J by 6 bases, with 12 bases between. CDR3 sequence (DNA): TGTGCTAGTGGTTTTTCAGGGGAAGGTCAGCCCCAGCATTTT. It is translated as CASGFSGEGQPQHF.

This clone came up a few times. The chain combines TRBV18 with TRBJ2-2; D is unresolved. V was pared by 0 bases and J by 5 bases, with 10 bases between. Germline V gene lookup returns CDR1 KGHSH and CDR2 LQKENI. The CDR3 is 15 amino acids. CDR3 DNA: TGTGCCAGCTCACCACCCCTCATGGTAACCGGGGAGCTGTTTTTT. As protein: CASSPPLMVTGELFF.

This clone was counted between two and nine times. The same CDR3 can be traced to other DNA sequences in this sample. CDR3 amino acids: CASSSRERTEAFF. The CDR3 nucleotides read TGTGCCAGCAGTTCCAGGGAACGAACTGAAGCTTTCTTT. This sequence joins TRBV11-2 and TRBJ1-1; TRBD1 might be the D (5 bases). Germline lookup yields CDR1 SGHAT and CDR2 FQNNGV. The V end was cut by 6 bases, the J end by 5 bases, with 13 bases between. The CDR3 sequence is 13 residues long. Full variable domain (rest looked up from reference TRBV11-2 and TRBJ1-1): EAGVAQSPRYKIIEKRQSVAFWCNPISGHATLYWYQQILGQGPKLLIQFQNNGVVDDSQLPKDRFSAERLKGVDSTLKIQPAKLEDSAVYLCASSSRERTEAFFGQGTRLTVV.

CDR3 region: CASSPYWASGRAPGANVLTF. The DNA of the CDR3 is TGCGCCAGCAGCCCCTATTGGGCTAGCGGGAGGGCCCCTGGGGCCAACGTCCTGACTTTC. The chain carries TRBV4-3 and TRBJ2-6; 12 bases agree with TRBD2. Germline V CDR1 and CDR2: LGHNA, YSLEER. With 4 bases clipped from V and 2 bases from J, the junction kept 12 bases outside the gene matches. This CDR3 is 20 amino acids long.

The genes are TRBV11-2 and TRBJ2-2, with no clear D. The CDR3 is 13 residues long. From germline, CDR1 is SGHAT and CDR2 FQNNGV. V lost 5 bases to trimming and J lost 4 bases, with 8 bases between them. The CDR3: CASSKVVTGELFF. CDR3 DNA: TGTGCCAGCAGCAAGGTGGTCACCGGGGAGCTGTTTTTT.